This T cell receptor beta chain was sequenced in a study of blood T cell repertoires in COVID-19 (dated by TCRdb to 2019 to 2021). Broadly, across the study: Samples covering the acute and convalescent phases of COVID-19 were provided by collaborators in the United States, Italy and Spain. The material from the prospective study consisted of cDNA or gDNA derived from T cells, B-cell-depleted T cells, or PBMCs. Subjects who had been exposed to COVID-19, were actively infected with it, or had recovered from it provided the deeply sampled blood TCRbeta repertoires that made up the dataset. The repertoires were released in a freely available public database meant as a resource for research on the immune response to SARS-CoV-2. Samples came from the ongoing ImmuneRACE study (first 160 participants) plus 1,254 subjects from 6 global collaborators. Sample metadata almost always included a de-identified subject ID, COVID-19 status, age in years and sex. HLA class I and class II types, where available, came from metadata supplied by the sample provider rather than from assay-based typing.

What the work shows at the level of the full study, not this receptor alone: How much clinical and demographic metadata was included differed by source and by participant, and the metadata was provided uncurated.

Whole blood was collected in K2EDTA tubes by collaborating institutions according to the institutions' own protocols. Collaborator samples were shipped for TCRbeta analysis as frozen whole blood, isolated PBMCs, or DNA extracted from either sample type. The germline V gene encodes CDR1 SGHRS and CDR2 YFSETQ. From cysteine to phenylalanine, the CDR3 is 15 amino acids long. Only the CDR3 part of the read is kept: 45 bases, read in frame from the first base. The germline ends are 13 bases apart after V is trimmed by 2 bases and J by 2 bases. For this clone: Its binding antigen is unknown. Qualities for individual bases were not recorded, and no much larger clone is one base off.

TCRbeta CDR3 regions were amplified from genomic DNA using the immunoSEQ Assay, a bias-controlled multiplex PCR. In the original analysis: Nucleated cell counts per sample were estimated from amplification of reference gene primers within the assay. Sequence reads were collapsed and filtered to measure the absolute abundance of every unique TCRbeta CDR3 rearrangement. For each sample, productive Simpson clonality was calculated as the square root of Simpson's diversity index over productive rearrangements. This is the immuneACCESS table as TCRdb keeps it, with only in-frame sequences that have V and J called. A part of the clones is gone; compared with another copy, unresolved V genes explain less than half, and the rest is unexplained. For V, J and clone size, that table is used; D and trimming come from the DNA. For this sample there are tens of thousands of clones; around 80% appear just once. The top ten clonotypes cover about 26% of the sample.

This chain joins TRBV5-1 to TRBJ1-2; TRBD1 is a possible D gene, resting on 6 matching bases. The source is a man aged 55 to 70 with active or convalescent COVID-19. The specimen sequenced was peripheral blood. Read as DNA, the sequence is TGCGCCAGCAGCTTAGGACAGAATATAAACTATGGCTACACCTTC. Its protein is CASSLGQNINYGYTF.